Following are 22 T cell receptor beta chains from one sample sequenced in a study of cytomegalovirus exposure and HLA in healthy donors. Data came from immunoSEQ multiplex PCR; TCRdb stores just in-frame clones and leaves some out. The data show around 150,000 clones, approximately 86% seen once. Material: PBMCs. These receptors were taken from a man aged 30 to 39 in good health and CMV-seropositive.

In DNA form, the CDR3 reads TGTGCCAGCAGTCCCGGGGGGCCCTACAATGAGCAGTTCTTC. As protein: CASSPGGPYNEQFF. This sequence joins TRBV27 and TRBJ2-1; D perhaps matches TRBD2 (7 bases). Germline V gene lookup returns CDR1 MNHEY and CDR2 SMNVEV (reference sequence). This CDR3 has 14 amino acids. V lost 5 bases and J 2 bases, leaving 10 bases between the germline ends.

The sample holds a few counts of this clone. The V call is TRBV5-1, the J call TRBJ1-2; D is possibly TRBD1 (6 bases). The germline V gene encodes CDR1 SGHRS and CDR2 YFSETQ. V was clipped by 0 bases and J by 5 bases, with 8 bases between them. The CDR3 has 13 amino acids. The CDR3 here is CASSLGTVYGYTF. The DNA for the CDR3 is TGCGCCAGCAGCTTGGGGACAGTGTATGGCTACACCTTC. The full variable domain, with the rest looked up from reference TRBV5-1 and TRBJ1-2, is KAGVTQTPRYLIKTRGQQVTLSCSPISGHRSVSWYQQTPGQGLQFLFEYFSETQRNKGNFPGRFSGRQFSNSRSEMNVSTLELGDSALYLCASSLGTVYGYTFGSGTRLTVV.

The gene calls are TRBV5-4 and TRBJ2-1, with 15 nucleotides matching TRBD2. Germline lookup yields CDR1 SGHNT and CDR2 YYREEE (reference sequence). J lost 7 bases, V lost 0 bases, and 5 bases had no gene match. This CDR3 has 17 amino acids. For the CDR3, the DNA is TGTGCCAGCAGCTTGGGGACTAGCGGGGGGGCGATTAATGAGCAGTTCTTC. This gives the protein CASSLGTSGGAINEQFF.

Details on this clone: This CDR3 is also generated by other DNA sequences in the sample. The V gene is TRBV9, the J gene TRBJ2-1, with 7 bases matching TRBD2. The CDR3 has 16 residues. The V and J ends lost 0 bases and 1 base, in that order; junction bases with no gene match: 4. Germline CDR1 SGDLS, CDR2 YYNGEE. The DNA of the CDR3 is TGTGCCAGCAGCGTAGCTCCGCGGGGGTCCTACAATGAGCAGTTCTTC. This sequence encodes CASSVAPRGSYNEQFF.

The rearrangement uses TRBV7-9 and TRBJ1-3; 7 positions match TRBD1. The germline V gene has CDR1 SEHNR and CDR2 FQNEAQ (reference sequence). This CDR3 has 15 amino acids. After removal of 4 bases from V and 3 bases from J, the junction contained 6 bases not matched to a gene. Here the CDR3 DNA reads TGTGCCAGCAGCTCGTACAGGGGTGATGGAAACACCATATATTTT. It is translated as CASSSYRGDGNTIYF.

The gene calls are TRBV5-4 and TRBJ1-1, with D unclear. The germline V gene encodes CDR1 SGHNT and CDR2 YYREEE (reference sequence). The CDR3 extends over 14 amino acids. Trimming stripped 1 base from V and 5 bases from J, with 12 bases between. The CDR3 region is CASSLLKGGTEAFF. The CDR3 DNA reads TGTGCCAGCAGCTTGTTAAAGGGCGGGACTGAAGCTTTCTTT.

The V gene is TRBV2, the J gene TRBJ1-2; no clear D gene. V was trimmed by 4 bases and J by 2 bases, leaving 17 bases between them. The CDR3 has 16 amino acids. Per the germline V gene, CDR1 is SNHLY and CDR2 is FYNNEI. Here the CDR3 reads CASSGPSSAGNYGYTF. In nucleotides, the CDR3 is TGTGCCAGCAGTGGACCCAGCTCAGCCGGGAACTATGGCTACACCTTC.

In nucleotides, the CDR3 is TGTGCCAGCAGCTCCCTGGGACTAGTTCACAATGAGCAGTTCTTC. It translates to CASSSLGLVHNEQFF. The J gene is TRBJ2-1, the V gene TRBV11-2; TRBD2 aligns across 8 bases. The CDR3 contains 15 residues. Germline CDR1 is SGHAT and CDR2 is FQNNGV. Trimming cost V 4 bases and J 5 bases; bases outside gene matches: 7.

This chain links TRBV2 with TRBJ1-2; weak D call: TRBD1 (5 bases). The CDR3 runs to 11 residues. The germline V and J ends were trimmed by 5 bases and 9 bases, with 10 bases remaining between them. Germline-derived CDR1 and CDR2 are SNHLY and FYNNEI. The CDR3 nucleotides are TGTGCCAGCAGTCCCAGGGATAGCTACACCTTC. It specifies CASSPRDSYTF.

V is TRBV7-4 and J is TRBJ1-2; D remains unclear. V was cut by 1 base and J by 6 bases, with 9 bases left in between. CDR1 and CDR2 (germline): SGHVT, SQSDAQ. This CDR3 region has 13 residues. Here the CDR3 DNA reads TGTGCCAGCAGCTTAGGAGGGATGGATGGCTACACCTTC. Its protein is CASSLGGMDGYTF.

The rearrangement joins TRBV7-9 to TRBJ2-7; D might be TRBD2 (5 bases). Trimming cost V 5 bases and J 1 base, with 15 bases left between them. The germline V gene has CDR1 SEHNR and CDR2 FQNEAQ (reference sequence). CDR3 length equals 15 residues. CDR3 protein: CASSPGLTSSYEQYF. CDR3 coding DNA: TGTGCCAGCAGCCCAGGACTGACTTCTTCCTACGAGCAGTACTTC.

J is TRBJ2-7 and V is TRBV4-1, with D uncertain. The CDR3 is 15 residues long. V was shortened by 1 base and J by 0 bases, with 10 bases between the two germline ends. CDR1 MGHRA and CDR2 YSYEKL come from the germline V gene. The DNA of the CDR3 is TGCGCCAGCAGCCAAGGTCCAGGAAGCTCCTACGAGCAGTACTTC. Translating gives CASSQGPGSSYEQYF.

This chain connects TRBV20-1 to TRBJ2-5; TRBD2 matches 7 bases. The germline CDR1 and CDR2 sequences are DFQATT and SNEGSKA (reference sequence). This CDR3 is 11 amino acids long. The CDR3 here is CSRGDQETQYF. The CDR3 DNA follows: TGCAGCCGGGGGGATCAAGAGACCCAGTACTTC.

This clone was counted a few times. This chain connects TRBV4-2 to TRBJ2-2, with 9 bases that match TRBD2. The CDR3 totals 17 residues. Germline CDR1 is LGHNA and CDR2 is YNFKEQ. The V gene end was trimmed by 1 base and the J gene end by 6 bases; junction bases not matched to a gene: 9. The CDR3 DNA follows: TGTGCCAGCAGCCAAGGCCGCGCGGGGGGGATGGCCGGGGAGCTGTTTTTT. Translating it yields CASSQGRAGGMAGELFF.

V and J are TRBV4-1 and TRBJ2-7, with D maybe TRBD2 (6 bases). Trimming took 1 base from V and 1 from J, leaving 8 bases between them. The CDR3 contains 14 residues. Germline V gene sequence: CDR1 MGHRA, CDR2 YSYEKL. Written as DNA, the CDR3 is TGCGCCAGCAGCCAAGCGGGACTGTCCTACGAGCAGTACTTC. Protein sequence: CASSQAGLSYEQYF.

The gene calls are TRBV27 and TRBJ2-4, with D uncertain. Germline V gene lookup returns CDR1 MNHEY and CDR2 SMNVEV (reference sequence). V was trimmed by 2 bases and J by 0 bases, leaving 11 bases between them. The CDR3 length is 16 residues. CDR3 DNA sequence: TGTGCCAGCAGTTTACACGCCTTACTAGCCAAAAACATTCAGTACTTC. It is translated as CASSLHALLAKNIQYF.

The V gene is TRBV29-1, the J gene TRBJ2-1, with 7 positions matching TRBD2. Germline CDR1 SQVTM, CDR2 ANQGSEA. The V and J ends lost 3 bases and 0 bases, in that order; junction bases with no gene match: 5. CDR3 size: 15 residues. CDR3 in DNA: TGCAGCGTTGATCTGGGCGGGGGCTCCTACAATGAGCAGTTCTTC. Translating gives CSVDLGGGSYNEQFF.

The V and J genes are TRBV7-6 and TRBJ2-1; a possible D gene is TRBD2 (5 bases). The CDR3 has 16 amino acids. In germline, CDR1 is SGHVS, CDR2 FNYEAQ. V dropped 0 bases and J dropped 0 bases, with 9 bases sitting between them. The CDR3 is CASSLAPGSSYNEQFF. The CDR3 bases are TGTGCCAGCAGCTTAGCCCCGGGGAGCTCCTACAATGAGCAGTTCTTC.

The CDR3: CASSDSAGNYGYTF. CDR3 nucleotide sequence: TGTGCCAGCAGTGACTCAGCGGGAAACTATGGCTACACCTTC. The gene calls are TRBV6-4 and TRBJ1-2; D is unclear. This CDR3 is 14 amino acids long. Germline V gene sequence: CDR1 MRHNA, CDR2 SNTAGT. Trimming removed 0 bases at V and 2 bases at J, with 7 bases between.

The CDR3 DNA sequence: TGTGCCAGACTTCCGGGACAGGGGACCTACGAGCAGTACTTC. It is translated as CARLPGQGTYEQYF. The chain carries TRBV19 and TRBJ2-7, with 10 nucleotides matching TRBD1. V was clipped by 9 bases and J by 2 bases; unmatched bases: 7. The CDR3 is 14 residues long. Germline CDR1 and CDR2: LNHDA and SQIVND (reference sequence).

Notes on this clone: One end of the junction fails to match germline, which may point to a read error. The rearrangement joins TRBV5-6 to TRBJ2-1, with D perhaps matching TRBD1 (5 bases). This CDR3 has 12 amino acids. CDR1 and CDR2 from the germline V gene are SGHDT and YYEEEE. DNA for the CDR3: TGTGCCAGCAGCCCCGGACACCCTGAGGAGTTCTTC. It translates to CASSPGHPEEFF.

CDR3 coding DNA: TGTGCCAGTAGTATTGGAGCTTCCAGGGGAGATACGCAGTATTTT. It encodes CASSIGASRGDTQYF. The gene calls are TRBV19 and TRBJ2-3, with D tentatively TRBD1 (6 bases). This CDR3 spans 15 amino acids. V was pared by 3 bases and J by 5 bases, with 15 bases between. In germline, CDR1 is LNHDA, CDR2 SQIVND (reference sequence).